This T cell receptor beta chain was captured by sequencing in a study of T cells in Graves' hyperthyroidism and ophthalmopathy. At the level of the study: Peripheral blood specimens were obtained at initial diagnosis, prior to any treatment. Study-level points and caveats: Blood also held most thyroid clonotypes expanded beyond 0.001.

On this clonotype itself: Its matching antigen is unknown.

Amplified TCR beta CDR3 regions came from RNA transcripts. The HTBI primer set was used in a first-round RT-PCR of the TCR CDR3. MiXCR, run by TCRdb on the multiplex PCR reads, gives a single entry per CDR3 protein. The repertoire holds under 400,000 distinct CDR3 sequences, roughly a fifth seen once, with about 50% in the top ten. This CDR3 is built from 14 residues. Per the germline V gene, CDR1 is SNHLY and CDR2 is FYNNEI. The trim removed 4 bases at V and 5 bases at J, leaving 6 bases unmatched. The material sequenced was blood. The clonotype comes from a woman in her forties or fifties with Graves' hyperthyroidism. This chain connects TRBV2 to TRBJ2-5; 8 nucleotides line up with TRBD1. DNA of the CDR3: TGTGCCAGCAGTGCCGACAGGGGCGGGGAGACCCAGTACTTC. Translating gives CASSADRGGETQYF.